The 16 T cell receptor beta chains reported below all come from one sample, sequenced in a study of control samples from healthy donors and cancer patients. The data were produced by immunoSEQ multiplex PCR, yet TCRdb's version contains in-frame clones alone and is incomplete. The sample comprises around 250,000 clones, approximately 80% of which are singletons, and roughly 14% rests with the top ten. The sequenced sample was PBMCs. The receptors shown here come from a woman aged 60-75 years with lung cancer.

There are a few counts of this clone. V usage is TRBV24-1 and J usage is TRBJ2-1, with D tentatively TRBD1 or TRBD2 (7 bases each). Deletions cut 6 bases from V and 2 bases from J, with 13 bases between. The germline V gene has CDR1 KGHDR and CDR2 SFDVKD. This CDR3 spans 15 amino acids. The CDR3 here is CATSSGGGPYNEQFF. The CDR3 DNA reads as TGTGCCACCAGTTCAGGGGGAGGGCCCTACAATGAGCAGTTCTTC.

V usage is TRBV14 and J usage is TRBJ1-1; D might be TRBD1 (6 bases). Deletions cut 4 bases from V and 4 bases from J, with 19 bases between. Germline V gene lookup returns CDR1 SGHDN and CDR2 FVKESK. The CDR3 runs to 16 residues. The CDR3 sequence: CASSRVMQGMSTEAFF. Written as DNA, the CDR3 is TGTGCCAGCAGCCGGGTAATGCAGGGGATGAGCACTGAAGCTTTCTTT.

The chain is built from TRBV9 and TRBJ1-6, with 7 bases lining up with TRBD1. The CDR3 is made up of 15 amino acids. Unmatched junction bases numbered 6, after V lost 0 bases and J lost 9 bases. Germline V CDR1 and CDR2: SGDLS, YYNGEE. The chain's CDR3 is CASSVVAGGVSPLHF. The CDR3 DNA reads TGTGCCAGCAGCGTAGTAGCAGGGGGGGTTTCACCCCTCCACTTT. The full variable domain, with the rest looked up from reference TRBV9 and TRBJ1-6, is DSGVTQTPKHLITATGQRVTLRCSPRSGDLSVYWYQQSLDQGLQFLIQYYNGEERAKGNILERFSAQQFPDLHSELNLSSLELGDSALYFCASSVVAGGVSPLHFGNGTRLTVT.

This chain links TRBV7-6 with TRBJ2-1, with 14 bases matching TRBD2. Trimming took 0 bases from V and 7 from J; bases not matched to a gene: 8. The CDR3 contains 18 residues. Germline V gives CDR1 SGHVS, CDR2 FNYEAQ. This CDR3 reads CASSLAPGTSGSSNEQFF. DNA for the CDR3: TGTGCCAGCAGCTTAGCGCCCGGGACTAGCGGGAGTAGTAATGAGCAGTTCTTC.

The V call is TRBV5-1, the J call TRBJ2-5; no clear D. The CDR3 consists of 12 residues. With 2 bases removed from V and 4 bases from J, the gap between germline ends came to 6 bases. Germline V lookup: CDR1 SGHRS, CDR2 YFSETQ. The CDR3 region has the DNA TGCGCCAGCAGCTTTAATGCAGAGACCCAGTACTTC. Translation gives CASSFNAETQYF.

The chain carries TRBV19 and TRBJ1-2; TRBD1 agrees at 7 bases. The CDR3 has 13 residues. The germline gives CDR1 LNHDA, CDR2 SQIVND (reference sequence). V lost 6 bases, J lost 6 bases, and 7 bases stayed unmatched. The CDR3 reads CASSGRGPDGYTF. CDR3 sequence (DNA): TGTGCCAGTAGCGGGAGGGGGCCGGATGGCTACACCTTC.

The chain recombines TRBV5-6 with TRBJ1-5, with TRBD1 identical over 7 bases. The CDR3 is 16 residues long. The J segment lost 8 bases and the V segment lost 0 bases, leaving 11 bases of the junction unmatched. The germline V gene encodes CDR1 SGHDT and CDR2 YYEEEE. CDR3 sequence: CASSLGVGGGMEPQHF. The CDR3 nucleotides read TGTGCCAGCAGCTTGGGTGTGGGAGGGGGCATGGAGCCCCAGCATTTT.

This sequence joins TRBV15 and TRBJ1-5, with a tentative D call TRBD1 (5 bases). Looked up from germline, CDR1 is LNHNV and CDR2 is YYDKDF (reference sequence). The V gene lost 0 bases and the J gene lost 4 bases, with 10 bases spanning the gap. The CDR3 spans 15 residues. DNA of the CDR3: TGTGCCACCAGCAGAGATAGAGGGGAAAATCAGCCCCAGCATTTT. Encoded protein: CATSRDRGENQPQHF. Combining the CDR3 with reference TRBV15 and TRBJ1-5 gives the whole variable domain DAMVIQNPRYQVTQFGKPVTLSCSQTLNHNVMYWYQQKSSQAPKLLFHYYDKDFNNEADTPDNFQSRRPNTSFCFLDIRSPGLGDTAMYLCATSRDRGENQPQHFGDGTRLSIL.

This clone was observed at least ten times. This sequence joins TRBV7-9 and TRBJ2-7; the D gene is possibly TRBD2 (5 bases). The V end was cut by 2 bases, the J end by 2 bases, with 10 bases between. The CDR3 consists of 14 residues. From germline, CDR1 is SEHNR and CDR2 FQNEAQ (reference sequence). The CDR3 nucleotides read TGTGCCAGCAGCTTATCGGGGATCACCTACGAGCAGTACTTC. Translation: CASSLSGITYEQYF.

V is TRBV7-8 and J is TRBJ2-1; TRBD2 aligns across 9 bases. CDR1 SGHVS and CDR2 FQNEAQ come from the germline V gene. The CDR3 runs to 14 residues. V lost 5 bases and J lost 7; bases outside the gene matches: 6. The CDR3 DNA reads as TGTGCCAGCAGCCTCGGGACTAGCAGTAATGAGCAGTTCTTC. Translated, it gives CASSLGTSSNEQFF.

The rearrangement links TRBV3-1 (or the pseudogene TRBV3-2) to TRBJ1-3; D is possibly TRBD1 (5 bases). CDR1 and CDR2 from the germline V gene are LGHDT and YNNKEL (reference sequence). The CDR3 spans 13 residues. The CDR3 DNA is TGTGCGACGGGGGTGGGCTCTGGAAACACCATATATTTT. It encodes CATGVGSGNTIYF.

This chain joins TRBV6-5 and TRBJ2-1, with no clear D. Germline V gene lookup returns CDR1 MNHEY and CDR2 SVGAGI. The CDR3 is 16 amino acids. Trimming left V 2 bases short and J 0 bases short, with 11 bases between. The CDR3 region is CASSYSQASSYNEQFF. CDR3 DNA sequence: TGTGCCAGCAGTTACAGTCAGGCAAGCTCCTACAATGAGCAGTTCTTC.

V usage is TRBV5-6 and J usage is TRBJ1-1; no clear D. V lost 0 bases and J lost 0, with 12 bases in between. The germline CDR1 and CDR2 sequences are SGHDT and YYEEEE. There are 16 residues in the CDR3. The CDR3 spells CASSLESHVMNTEAFF. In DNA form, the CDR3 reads TGTGCCAGCAGCTTGGAGAGCCACGTAATGAACACTGAAGCTTTCTTT.

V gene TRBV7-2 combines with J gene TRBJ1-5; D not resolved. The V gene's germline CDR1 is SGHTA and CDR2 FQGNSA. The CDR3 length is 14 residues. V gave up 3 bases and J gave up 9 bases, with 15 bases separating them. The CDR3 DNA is TGTGCCAGCAGCTTTTCGCGGGGAGTTTCGCCCCAGCATTTT. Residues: CASSFSRGVSPQHF.

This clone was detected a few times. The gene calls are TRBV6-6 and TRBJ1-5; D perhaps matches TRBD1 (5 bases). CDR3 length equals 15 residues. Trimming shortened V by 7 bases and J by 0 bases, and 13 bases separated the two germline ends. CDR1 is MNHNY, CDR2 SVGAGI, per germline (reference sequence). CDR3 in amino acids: CASTLRDGSNQPQHF. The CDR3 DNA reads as TGTGCCAGCACCCTCCGGGACGGTAGCAATCAGCCCCAGCATTTT.

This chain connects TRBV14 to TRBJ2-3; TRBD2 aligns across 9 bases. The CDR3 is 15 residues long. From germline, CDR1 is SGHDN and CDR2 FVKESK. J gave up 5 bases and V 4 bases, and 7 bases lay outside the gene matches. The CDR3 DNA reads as TGTGCCAGCAGCCTAGCGGGAGTCGGTGGAGATACGCAGTATTTT. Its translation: CASSLAGVGGDTQYF.